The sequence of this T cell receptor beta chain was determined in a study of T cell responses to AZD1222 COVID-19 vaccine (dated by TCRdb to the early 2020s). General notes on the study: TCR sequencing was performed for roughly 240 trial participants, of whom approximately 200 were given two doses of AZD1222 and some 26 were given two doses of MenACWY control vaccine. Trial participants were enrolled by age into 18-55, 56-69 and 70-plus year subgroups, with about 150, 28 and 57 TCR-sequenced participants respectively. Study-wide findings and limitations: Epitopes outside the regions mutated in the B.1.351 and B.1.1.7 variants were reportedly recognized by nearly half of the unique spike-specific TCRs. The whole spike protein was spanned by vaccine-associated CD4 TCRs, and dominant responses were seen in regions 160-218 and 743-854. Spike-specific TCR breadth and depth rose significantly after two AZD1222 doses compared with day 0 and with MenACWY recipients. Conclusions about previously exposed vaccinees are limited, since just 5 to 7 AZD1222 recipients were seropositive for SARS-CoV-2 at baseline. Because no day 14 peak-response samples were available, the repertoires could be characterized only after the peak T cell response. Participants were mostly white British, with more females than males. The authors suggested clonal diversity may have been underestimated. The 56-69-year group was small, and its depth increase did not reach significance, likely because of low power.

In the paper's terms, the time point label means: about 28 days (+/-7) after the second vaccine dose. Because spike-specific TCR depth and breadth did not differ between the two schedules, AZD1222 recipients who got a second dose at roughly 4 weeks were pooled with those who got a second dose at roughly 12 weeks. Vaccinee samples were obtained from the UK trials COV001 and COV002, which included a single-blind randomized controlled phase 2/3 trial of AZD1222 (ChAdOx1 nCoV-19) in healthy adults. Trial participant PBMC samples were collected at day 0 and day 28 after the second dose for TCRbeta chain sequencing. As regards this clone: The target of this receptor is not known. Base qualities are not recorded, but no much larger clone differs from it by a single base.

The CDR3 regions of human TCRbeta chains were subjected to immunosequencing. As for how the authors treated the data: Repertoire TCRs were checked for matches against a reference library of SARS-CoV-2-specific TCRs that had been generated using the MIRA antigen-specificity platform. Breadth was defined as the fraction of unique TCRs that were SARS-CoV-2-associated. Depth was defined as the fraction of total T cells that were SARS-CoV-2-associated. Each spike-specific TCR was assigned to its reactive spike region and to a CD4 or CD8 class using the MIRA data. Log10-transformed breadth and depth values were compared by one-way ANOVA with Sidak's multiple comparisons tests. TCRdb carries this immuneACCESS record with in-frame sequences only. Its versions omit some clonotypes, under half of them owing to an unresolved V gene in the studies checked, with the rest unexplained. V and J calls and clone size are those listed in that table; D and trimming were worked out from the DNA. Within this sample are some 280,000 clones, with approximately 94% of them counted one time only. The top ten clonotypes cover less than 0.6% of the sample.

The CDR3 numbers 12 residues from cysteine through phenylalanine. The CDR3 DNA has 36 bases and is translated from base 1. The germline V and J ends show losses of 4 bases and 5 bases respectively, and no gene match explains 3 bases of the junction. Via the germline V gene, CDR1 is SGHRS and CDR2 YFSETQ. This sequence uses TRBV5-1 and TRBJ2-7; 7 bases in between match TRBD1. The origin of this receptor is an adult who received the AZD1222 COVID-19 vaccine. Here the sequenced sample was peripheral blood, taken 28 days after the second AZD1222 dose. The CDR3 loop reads CASSNGQDEQYF. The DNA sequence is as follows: TGCGCCAGCAGCAACGGACAGGACGAGCAGTACTTC.